This T cell receptor beta chain was recorded in a study of blood T cell repertoires in COVID-19. Study-wide background: Specimens from acute and convalescent COVID-19 originated in the United States, Italy and Spain. Nucleic acid was either cDNA or gDNA, and it came from T cells, B-cell-depleted T cells, or PBMCs.

As originally analysed: From reference gene primer amplification, estimates of nucleated cell counts were derived. The assay was immunoSEQ multiplex PCR, and TCRdb's table has in-frame clones only and misses some. That table gives V, J and clone size, and the DNA gave D and trimming. Of about 58,000 clones in the sample, over 80% are singletons; the top ten hold about 1.4%. The CDR3 spans 15 residues. Germline loops: CDR1 MNHEY, CDR2 SVGAGI. The J segment lost 4 bases and the V segment lost 6 bases, leaving 8 bases of the junction unmatched. The rearrangement joins TRBV6-5 to TRBJ1-3, with 8 bases aligning to TRBD1. The sequence was collected from a man aged 55 to 70 with acute or convalescent COVID-19. The source material was peripheral blood. The CDR3 region is CASSLQGARGNTIYF. The CDR3 DNA reads as TGTGCCAGCAGCCTGCAGGGGGCGCGGGGAAACACCATATATTTT.